These 6 T cell receptor beta chains were sequenced from one sample in a study of cytomegalovirus exposure and HLA in healthy donors. Use of 60 Vbeta and 13 Jbeta primers characterized the PCR. Repertoires were generated with immunoSEQ multiplex PCR, while TCRdb's copy carries only in-frame clones and drops some. The table includes under 200,000 clones, 82% detected once. The sequenced sample was PBMCs. All receptors come from a girl aged 5 to 17 in good health and CMV-seropositive.

The chain joins TRBV29-1 to TRBJ2-1, with 12 bases that match TRBD2. The CDR3 covers 15 residues. V dropped 4 bases and J dropped 3; count of bases not matched to a gene: 4. Germline assignment: CDR1 SQVTM and CDR2 ANQGSEA. CDR3 nucleotides: TGCAGCGTTGCTCTAGCGGGAGGGGACTACAATGAGCAGTTCTTC. Its translation: CSVALAGGDYNEQFF.

The chain combines TRBV6-6 with TRBJ1-1; 7 bases are shared with TRBD1. This CDR3 is 15 amino acids long. The germline V gene encodes CDR1 MNHNY and CDR2 SVGAGI (reference sequence). The ends lost 4 bases at V and 6 bases at J; junction bases unmatched: 11. The CDR3 sequence: CASSSTDRAYAEAFF. CDR3 sequence (DNA): TGTGCCAGCAGTTCTACCGACAGGGCTTATGCTGAAGCTTTCTTT.

The DNA for the CDR3 is TGTGCCAGCAGGTACGGGACACCGAACACCGGGGAGCTGTTTTTT. Translating it yields CASRYGTPNTGELFF. The chain couples TRBV2 to TRBJ1-3, with TRBD1 as a possible D gene (6 bases). The closer fit of TRBJ2-2 to the DNA end suggests the J call may be wrong. CDR3 length: 15 residues. Germline values: CDR1 SNHLY, CDR2 FYNNEI.

The rearrangement links TRBV7-9 to TRBJ2-3, with D tentatively TRBD2 (6 bases). The CDR3 loop spans 16 amino acids. V lost 0 bases to trimming and J lost 3 bases, with 13 bases between them. Per germline, CDR1 SEHNR and CDR2 FQNEAQ (reference sequence). The DNA for the CDR3 is TGTGCCAGCAGCTTAGCGGATCATGCGGGGACAGATACGCAGTATTTT. Encoded protein: CASSLADHAGTDTQYF.

The gene calls are TRBV10-2 and TRBJ1-5; D unclear. Germline-derived CDR1 and CDR2 are WSHSY and SAAADI. V lost 2 bases and J lost 3, with 8 bases in between. CDR3 length equals 14 residues. This CDR3 is CASSEGQPNQPQHF. The CDR3 bases are TGCGCCAGCAGTGAGGGGCAGCCCAATCAGCCCCAGCATTTT.

The rearrangement uses TRBV28 and TRBJ1-1; unclear D gene. The CDR3 runs to 13 residues. V was trimmed by 5 bases and J by 0 bases, leaving 7 bases between them. CDR1 MDHEN and CDR2 SYDVKM come from the germline V gene. For the CDR3, the DNA is TGTGCCAGCAGTACATCGTTGAACACTGAAGCTTTCTTT. It translates to CASSTSLNTEAFF.